This is a list of T cell receptor beta chains from one sample in a study of blood T cells in healthy people across ages. TCRdb ran MiXCR on the 5' RACE reads and lists one entry per CDR3 protein. The sample records fewer than 600,000 distinct CDR3 sequences, over 25% being singletons. These same data were also listed under a study on T cells of mothers and their children.

The source material was blood. Source of these receptors: a boy aged 2 to 10 in good health. Each CDR3 is given with its conserved first and last residue. Each record gives: J gene, D gene, clone size, V gene, CDR3 DNA, CDR3 protein. A D gene is named only where the DNA matches it firmly. For some rows the clone size is stated as once, few or many, or as a class when expanded; others skip it.

j_call: TRBJ2-3
d_call: TRBD2
clone_size: -
v_call: TRBV2
cdr3_nt: TGTGCCATCACGGGACTAGCGGGGGACACAGATACGCAGTATTTT
cdr3_aa: CAITGLAGDTDTQYF

j_call: TRBJ2-1
d_call: -
clone_size: -
v_call: TRBV20-1
cdr3_nt: TGCAGTGCTCGGACAGTCAACAATGAGCAGTTCTTC
cdr3_aa: CSARTVNNEQFF

j_call: TRBJ1-6
d_call: -
clone_size: -
v_call: TRBV6-1
cdr3_nt: TGTGCCAGCATCCAGGGGAACGATTCACCCCTCCACTTT
cdr3_aa: CASIQGNDSPLHF

j_call: TRBJ2-4
d_call: TRBD2
clone_size: -
v_call: TRBV2
cdr3_nt: TGTGCCAGCACCATACTAGCGGGAGTGGGCAAAAACATTCAGTACTTC
cdr3_aa: CASTILAGVGKNIQYF

j_call: TRBJ2-7
d_call: -
clone_size: -
v_call: TRBV21-1
cdr3_nt: TGTGCCAGCAGCATCCGGGAGGGCAGGGAGAACGAGCAGTACTTC
cdr3_aa: CASSIREGRENEQYF

j_call: TRBJ1-4
d_call: -
clone_size: few
v_call: TRBV12-3/TRBV12-4
cdr3_nt: TGTGCCAGCAGCCCGACAGCAAGGCCTGAAAAACTGTTTTTT
cdr3_aa: CASSPTARPEKLFF

j_call: TRBJ1-1
d_call: -
clone_size: -
v_call: TRBV11-2
cdr3_nt: TGTGCCAGCAGCTTAGCGGGACACGAGAACACTGAAGCTTTCTTT
cdr3_aa: CASSLAGHENTEAFF

j_call: TRBJ1-1
d_call: -
clone_size: -
v_call: TRBV6-6
cdr3_nt: TGTGCCAGCAGTCAAGGGCCCCCTGAAGCTTTCTTT
cdr3_aa: CASSQGPPEAFF

j_call: TRBJ1-1
d_call: -
clone_size: few
v_call: TRBV29-1
cdr3_nt: TGCAGCGTTGCCAACACTGAAGCTTTCTTT
cdr3_aa: CSVANTEAFF

j_call: TRBJ1-1
d_call: TRBD1
clone_size: few
v_call: TRBV12-3/TRBV12-4
cdr3_nt: TGTGCCAGCAGGGCAGGGGGGCCTAACACTGAAGCTTTCTTT
cdr3_aa: CASRAGGPNTEAFF

j_call: TRBJ1-6
d_call: -
clone_size: -
v_call: TRBV12-3/TRBV12-4
cdr3_nt: TGTGCCAGCAGTCTACGCACAAATTCACCCCTCCACTTT
cdr3_aa: CASSLRTNSPLHF

j_call: TRBJ1-2
d_call: TRBD1
clone_size: -
v_call: TRBV9
cdr3_nt: TGTGCCAGCAGCGTAGATACCCAGGGGGCTAACTATGGCTACACCTTC
cdr3_aa: CASSVDTQGANYGYTF

j_call: TRBJ2-3
d_call: -
clone_size: -
v_call: TRBV12-3/TRBV12-4
cdr3_nt: TGTGCCAGCAGTTTGGCCGGTTTCACAGATACGCGGTATTTT
cdr3_aa: CASSLAGFTDTRYF

j_call: TRBJ2-5
d_call: -
clone_size: -
v_call: TRBV2
cdr3_nt: TGTGCCAGCAGCGCCGGGGACACGGGGACCCAGTACTTC
cdr3_aa: CASSAGDTGTQYF

j_call: TRBJ2-5
d_call: -
clone_size: few
v_call: TRBV5-1
cdr3_nt: TGCGCCAGCAGCTTGACGGACAGAGTACCGGCAGAGACCCAGTACTTC
cdr3_aa: CASSLTDRVPAETQYF

j_call: TRBJ1-3
d_call: -
clone_size: -
v_call: TRBV7-9
cdr3_nt: TGTGCCAGCCACGGGTACACCATATATTTT
cdr3_aa: CASHGYTIYF

j_call: TRBJ2-3
d_call: -
clone_size: once
v_call: TRBV5-1
cdr3_nt: TGCGCCAGCGTCAGGGATCCAGGCACAGATACGCAGTATTTT
cdr3_aa: CASVRDPGTDTQYF

j_call: TRBJ1-2
d_call: -
clone_size: few
v_call: TRBV7-2
cdr3_nt: TGTGCCAGCAGCCAACCTAACTATGGCTACACCTTC
cdr3_aa: CASSQPNYGYTF

j_call: TRBJ2-1
d_call: TRBD2
clone_size: few
v_call: TRBV6-6
cdr3_nt: TGTGCCAGCAGGAAGACTAGCGGGGGGGCTCGTGAGCAGTTCTTC
cdr3_aa: CASRKTSGGAREQFF

j_call: TRBJ2-3
d_call: TRBD2
clone_size: -
v_call: TRBV6-5
cdr3_nt: TGTGCCAGCAGACGCGGGGGGTACGATACGCAGTATTTT
cdr3_aa: CASRRGGYDTQYF

j_call: TRBJ2-5
d_call: -
clone_size: -
v_call: TRBV2
cdr3_nt: TGTGCCAGCAGTGGGCTAGGGTCTGGGGAAGAGACCCAGTACTTC
cdr3_aa: CASSGLGSGEETQYF

j_call: TRBJ2-5
d_call: TRBD2
clone_size: -
v_call: TRBV12-3/TRBV12-4
cdr3_nt: TGTGCCAGCAGACCATTCGGGACTAGTGTTGAGACCCAGTACTTC
cdr3_aa: CASRPFGTSVETQYF

j_call: TRBJ1-1
d_call: TRBD1
clone_size: -
v_call: TRBV20-1
cdr3_nt: TGCAGTGCTAGAGATCTCCGAGGGGGCCTTACCGCTGAAGCTTTCTTT
cdr3_aa: CSARDLRGGLTAEAFF

j_call: TRBJ2-3
d_call: TRBD2
clone_size: -
v_call: TRBV6-6
cdr3_nt: TGTGCCAGCAGTTCCACTAGCGGATGCACAGATACGCAGTATTTT
cdr3_aa: CASSSTSGCTDTQYF

j_call: TRBJ1-2
d_call: -
clone_size: few
v_call: TRBV20-1
cdr3_nt: TGCAGTGCTAGACGGGATAAGCGTGGCTACACCTTC
cdr3_aa: CSARRDKRGYTF

j_call: TRBJ2-1
d_call: TRBD1
clone_size: -
v_call: TRBV6-5
cdr3_nt: TGTGCCAGCAGTTGGGGGACAGGGATCGATGAGCAGTTCTTC
cdr3_aa: CASSWGTGIDEQFF

j_call: TRBJ2-5
d_call: TRBD2
clone_size: -
v_call: TRBV2
cdr3_nt: TGTGCCAGCAAAAGGACTAGTCAGATCGAGACCCAGTACTTC
cdr3_aa: CASKRTSQIETQYF

j_call: TRBJ2-1
d_call: -
clone_size: -
v_call: TRBV7-3
cdr3_nt: TGTGCCAGCGGAAGGGGGGGTTACAATGAGCAGTTCTTC
cdr3_aa: CASGRGGYNEQFF

j_call: TRBJ2-2
d_call: -
clone_size: few
v_call: TRBV12-3/TRBV12-4
cdr3_nt: TGTGCCAGCAGTTTGTGGCTCGGTAACACCGGGGAGCTGTTTTTT
cdr3_aa: CASSLWLGNTGELFF

j_call: TRBJ2-1
d_call: TRBD2
clone_size: few
v_call: TRBV29-1
cdr3_nt: TGCAGCGTTGCGGCTAGCGGGAGAATTGAGCAGTTCTTC
cdr3_aa: CSVAASGRIEQFF

j_call: TRBJ1-1
d_call: -
clone_size: -
v_call: TRBV6-4
cdr3_nt: TGTGCCAGCACGATATGGACACCCGGCACTGAAGCTTTCTTT
cdr3_aa: CASTIWTPGTEAFF

j_call: TRBJ2-2
d_call: -
clone_size: few
v_call: TRBV7-2
cdr3_nt: TGTGCCAGCACATCCGGAGGCGAAGAGGCCGGGGAGCTGTTTTTT
cdr3_aa: CASTSGGEEAGELFF

j_call: TRBJ2-5
d_call: -
clone_size: few
v_call: TRBV24-1
cdr3_nt: TGTGCCACCAGTGCCGGGGGACAGATCCAAGAGACCCAGTACTTC
cdr3_aa: CATSAGGQIQETQYF